The 20 T cell receptor beta chains below all came from one sample that was sequenced in a study of shared clonotypes between healthy human individuals. This table comes from immunoSEQ multiplex PCR, and its TCRdb copy is limited to in-frame clones, with some not included. This sample yields 730,000 or so clones, of which more than 70% are seen a single time; 1.8% belongs to the top ten. Sequenced sample: memory CD4+ T cells sorted from blood. Specified subset: CD45RA-negative fraction. Source of these receptors: a woman aged 25-40 years in good health.

This clone was recorded once. The V and J genes are TRBV6-1 and TRBJ1-5; D is possibly TRBD1 (6 bases). The CDR3 spans 18 residues. Germline CDR1 and CDR2: MNHNS and SASEGT. Trimming removed 3 bases at V and 2 bases at J, with 20 bases between. The CDR3 DNA reads TGTGCCAGCAGTGAGACCCTAGTCTGGGCAGGGGGCAATCAGCCCCAGCATTTT. It translates to CASSETLVWAGGNQPQHF.

The chain couples TRBV29-1 to TRBJ1-3; no firm D call. The CDR3 is made up of 14 amino acids. CDR1 and CDR2 (germline): SQVTM, ANQGSEA. V lost 5 bases to trimming and J lost 7 bases, with 18 bases between them. The CDR3 loop is CSVLLTAIGNTIYF. The CDR3 nucleotides read TGCAGCGTTCTACTGACCGCTATTGGGAACACCATATATTTT.

The chain links TRBV19 to TRBJ2-3; 8 bases fit TRBD1. CDR1 LNHDA and CDR2 SQIVND come from the germline V gene (reference sequence). The CDR3 spans 14 residues. J was trimmed by 4 bases and V by 5 bases; bases with no gene match: 5. The CDR3 here is CASSLDRVADTQYF. CDR3 in DNA: TGTGCCAGTAGTTTGGACAGGGTCGCAGATACGCAGTATTTT.

The chain employs TRBV30 and TRBJ2-2; TRBD2 is a possible D gene (5 bases). The CDR3 loop spans 14 amino acids. Trimming took 5 bases from V and 3 from J, leaving 13 bases between them. Germline V CDR1 and CDR2: GTSNPN, SVGIG (reference sequence). CDR3 in amino acids: CAWRLAVDTGELFF. For the CDR3, the DNA is TGTGCCTGGCGGCTAGCCGTCGACACCGGGGAGCTGTTTTTT.

This clone was seen only a few times. J is TRBJ2-5 and V is TRBV19; TRBD1 agrees at 10 bases. The J call is uncertain, as TRBJ2-7 better fits the DNA end. From germline, CDR1 is LNHDA and CDR2 SQIVND (reference sequence). The CDR3 spans 16 residues. CDR3 nucleotides: TGTGCCAGTAGTCCACCCGGGGACAGGGGTTCCTACGAGCAGTACTTC. Protein sequence: CASSPPGDRGSYEQYF.

CDR3 nucleotide sequence: TGTGCCAGTAGTAACCGGGACTACTACAATGAGCAGTTCTTC. It yields the protein CASSNRDYYNEQFF. The gene calls are TRBV19 and TRBJ2-1; 7 nucleotides line up with TRBD2. Germline V gene sequence: CDR1 LNHDA, CDR2 SQIVND (reference sequence). This CDR3 region has 14 residues. The trim removed 4 bases at V and 3 bases at J, leaving 3 bases unmatched.

The chain links TRBV11-2 to TRBJ2-7; 13 bases match TRBD2. Trimming removed 6 bases from V and 5 bases from J; junction bases left unmatched: 7. The length of the CDR3 is 15 residues. CDR1 and CDR2 from the germline V gene are SGHAT and FQNNGV. This CDR3 reads CASRLAGGQVHEQYF. As DNA, the CDR3 is TGTGCCAGCAGACTAGCGGGAGGGCAGGTCCACGAGCAGTACTTC.

This clone was detected a few times. The chain recombines TRBV18 with TRBJ2-1, with 10 bases lining up with TRBD2. J gave up 9 bases and V 3 bases, and 5 bases lay outside the gene matches. This CDR3 is built from 14 residues. From germline, CDR1 is KGHSH and CDR2 LQKENI. This chain's CDR3 is CASSPEREGFEQFF. CDR3 DNA sequence: TGTGCCAGCTCACCGGAGCGGGAGGGGTTTGAGCAGTTCTTC.

This CDR3 is CASSLSGLQYF. Written as DNA, the CDR3 is TGTGCCAGCAGCCTTTCGGGGCTGCAGTACTTC. The V gene is TRBV27, the J gene TRBJ2-7, with D perhaps TRBD1 or TRBD2 (5 bases each). V gave up 6 bases and J gave up 9 bases, with 12 bases separating them. Per germline, CDR1 MNHEY and CDR2 SMNVEV (reference sequence). CDR3 length: 11 amino acids.

The chain carries TRBV5-4 and TRBJ1-2; TRBD1 is a possible D gene (5 bases). V lost 4 bases, J lost 4 bases, and 17 bases lay in between. This CDR3 is 15 amino acids long. The germline CDR1 and CDR2 sequences are SGHNT and YYREEE (reference sequence). The CDR3: CASSLPSTALYGYTF. As DNA, the CDR3 is TGTGCCAGCAGCCTACCCTCGACAGCCCTCTATGGCTACACCTTC. Supplemented by reference TRBV5-4 and TRBJ1-2, the full variable domain reads ETGVTQSPTHLIKTRGQQVTLRCSSQSGHNTVSWYQQALGQGPQFIFQYYREEENGRGNFPPRFSGLQFPNYSSELNVNALELDDSALYLCASSLPSTALYGYTFGSGTRLTVV.

The chain uses TRBV18 and TRBJ2-1; 8 positions match TRBD1. The V segment lost 3 bases and the J segment 14 bases; nucleotides outside the gene matches: 15. From germline, CDR1 is KGHSH and CDR2 LQKENI. The CDR3 runs 15 residues. The CDR3 DNA reads TGTGCCAGCTCACCGACCCGGGACAGGATGCATCCGGAGTTCTTC. Translation: CASSPTRDRMHPEFF.

J is TRBJ2-5 and V is TRBV27, with 13 bases matching TRBD2. The CDR3 extends over 17 amino acids. The junction had 11 bases not matched to a gene; V was cut back by 5 bases and J by 5 bases. From germline, CDR1 is MNHEY and CDR2 SMNVEV (reference sequence). The CDR3 loop reads CASSRPGLAGSWETQYF. The CDR3 DNA follows: TGTGCCAGCAGTAGGCCGGGACTAGCGGGAAGCTGGGAGACCCAGTACTTC.

This chain links TRBV6-6 with TRBJ1-5, with D perhaps matching TRBD1 (6 bases). The CDR3 covers 16 residues. The V gene lost 5 bases and the J gene lost 1 base, with 15 bases spanning the gap. From germline, CDR1 is MNHNY and CDR2 SVGAGI (reference sequence). The DNA of the CDR3 is TGTGCCAGCAGTCCCGGGACATTGCTCAGCAATCAGCCCCAGCATTTT. Translated: CASSPGTLLSNQPQHF.

This clone has only one observation. The V gene is TRBV19, the J gene TRBJ1-1, with a weak D call TRBD1 (6 bases). With 4 bases removed from V and 0 bases from J, the gap between germline ends came to 15 bases. The germline gives CDR1 LNHDA, CDR2 SQIVND (reference sequence). The CDR3 is 16 amino acids. CDR3 in DNA: TGTGCCAGTAGTACACAGGGTGGGGACATGAACACTGAAGCTTTCTTT. Encoded protein: CASSTQGGDMNTEAFF.

This chain's CDR3 is CASSYSRWAVYEQYF. The CDR3 nucleotides are TGTGCCAGCAGTTACTCGAGGTGGGCAGTCTACGAGCAGTACTTC. This rearrangement joins TRBV6-5 to TRBJ2-7; D gene unclear. Germline CDR1 and CDR2: MNHEY and SVGAGI. The CDR3 runs to 15 residues. Trimming took off 0 bases at V and 3 bases at J, with 12 bases between the two ends.

This rearrangement joins TRBV27 to TRBJ2-1; D may correspond to TRBD1 or TRBD2 (5 bases each). Per the germline V gene, CDR1 is MNHEY and CDR2 is SMNVEV (reference sequence). Trimming pared 6 bases from V and 0 bases from J, leaving 18 bases between. This CDR3 is built from 17 residues. Here the CDR3 DNA reads TGTGCCAGCAGCATCGGGACGGCCAAGAGCTCCTACAATGAGCAGTTCTTC. Its protein is CASSIGTAKSSYNEQFF.

In DNA, the CDR3 is TGCGCCAGCAGCCCCGGGACTTTCTCCTACAATGAGCAGTTCTTC. It encodes CASSPGTFSYNEQFF. The rearrangement joins TRBV5-1 to TRBJ2-1, with TRBD2 as a possible D gene (6 bases). The germline gives CDR1 SGHRS, CDR2 YFSETQ. Trimming cost V 4 bases and J 0 bases, with 11 bases left between them. The CDR3 is made up of 15 amino acids.

This clone has just a few counts. The rearrangement links TRBV7-9 to TRBJ2-5; TRBD2 matches at 11 bases. The germline V gene encodes CDR1 SEHNR and CDR2 FQNEAQ (reference sequence). This CDR3 spans 16 amino acids. The V gene end was trimmed by 4 bases and the J gene end by 4 bases; junction bases not matched to a gene: 8. CDR3 amino acids: CASSSTSGSVVETQYF. Written as DNA, the CDR3 is TGTGCCAGCAGCTCCACTAGCGGGAGTGTTGTAGAGACCCAGTACTTC.

The rearrangement uses TRBV4-2 and TRBJ2-3; maybe TRBD2 (6 bases). V was pared by 3 bases and J by 2 bases, with 27 bases between. The CDR3 loop spans 20 amino acids. Per germline, CDR1 LGHNA and CDR2 YNFKEQ. This chain's CDR3 is CASSHPLSPLGEASTDTQYF. Here the CDR3 DNA reads TGTGCCAGCAGCCACCCTTTGTCCCCCTTGGGGGAGGCCTCCACAGATACGCAGTATTTT.

The V and J genes are TRBV18 and TRBJ2-5, with 7 positions matching TRBD1. V shed 4 bases and J 1 base; nucleotides not matched to a gene: 6. The CDR3 loop spans 15 amino acids. CDR1 and CDR2 from the germline V gene are KGHSH and LQKENI. CDR3 nucleotide sequence: TGTGCCAGCTCACTAATGACAGGGATCCAAGAGACCCAGTACTTC. Amino acid sequence: CASSLMTGIQETQYF.